This T cell receptor (beta chain) was identified during a study of beta chain features in type 1 diabetes. Overall study context: No patient-donor differences in age, gender, total cells or subset yield. Findings and limits, study-wide: In comparison with healthy donors, patients had naive, central memory and Treg TCRB repertoires that appeared more similar. A moderate, significant TCRB CDR3 shortening appeared in type 1 diabetes across four CD4+ subsets.

Of the isolated RNA, all was reverse transcribed, and so the sequenced material was expressed TCRB transcripts. The protocol was immunoSEQ multiplex PCR, while the TCRdb copy is restricted to in-frame clones and leaves out a portion. This sample carries 400,000 or so clones, 8% to 10% of them seen once, and the ten largest clones take 0.55% to 0.75%. This CDR3 comprises 19 residues. The junction had 7 bases not matched to a gene; V was cut back by 0 bases and J by 2 bases. Germline values: CDR1 KGHSH, CDR2 LQKENI. With regard to this clone: Its antigen remains unknown.

Sequencing input: central memory CD4+ T cells from blood. The rearrangement uses TRBV18 and TRBJ2-7; 16 positions match TRBD2. This sequence originates from a man aged 30 to 45 with type 1 diabetes. The CDR3 DNA reads as TGTGCCAGCTCACCACCCACACGGGGACTAGCGGGAGGGACCTACGAGCAGTACTTC. It translates to CASSPPTRGLAGGTYEQYF.